This is a list of T cell receptor beta chains from one sample in a study of T cell repertoires in cytomegalovirus infection. In TCRdb, the reads were re-called with MiXCR into one record per CDR3 protein. The sample consists of fewer than 350,000 distinct CDR3 sequences, over 7.5% of them appearing once. Material for sequencing was PBMCs. These receptors came from a human donor in good health (CMV status not recorded). Some clones in this sample may be carry-over from other donors' samples. Both conserved end residues are part of each CDR3. Each record gives: V gene, D gene, clone size, J gene, CDR3 protein, CDR3 DNA. D genes are given only for firm matches. Not every row has a clone size; where given, it reads once, few, many or a size class.

TRBV20-1,NA,many,TRBJ1-5,CSARDRSRGGNQPQHF,TGCAGTGCTAGAGATCGATCCAGGGGCGGCAATCAGCCCCAGCATTTT
TRBV25-1,TRBD2,NA,TRBJ2-1,CASSATSISGEQFF,TGTGCCAGCAGTGCGACTAGCATTAGCGGTGAGCAGTTCTTC
TRBV7-9,TRBD2,few,TRBJ2-1,CASSTIPVGGTVYNEQFF,TGTGCCAGCAGCACAATACCCGTCGGGGGGACCGTCTACAATGAGCAGTTCTTC
TRBV12-3/TRBV12-4,NA,NA,TRBJ1-5,CASSEPSNQPQHF,TGTGCCAGCAGTGAACCATCGAATCAGCCCCAGCATTTT
TRBV12-3/TRBV12-4,TRBD2,NA,TRBJ2-5,CASSSGLAGRRETQYF,TGTGCCAGCAGTTCGGGACTAGCGGGAAGGAGAGAGACCCAGTACTTC
TRBV7-2,TRBD2,many,TRBJ2-3,CASGRDGIVDTQYF,TGTGCCAGCGGGAGGGACGGAATTGTAGATACGCAGTATTTT
TRBV7-2,NA,many,TRBJ2-7,CASSRTKGGTYEQYF,TGTGCCAGCAGCCGAACGAAGGGGGGCACCTACGAGCAGTACTTC
TRBV7-2,TRBD1,many,TRBJ1-2,CASSTRPDRAIYGYTF,TGTGCCAGTTCCACACGCCCGGACAGGGCCATCTATGGCTACACCTTC
TRBV7-2,TRBD2,NA,TRBJ2-5,CASSSTGGAETQYF,TGTGCCAGCAGCTCTACGGGGGGGGCAGAGACCCAGTACTTC
TRBV6-5,NA,many,TRBJ2-7,CASSYDQNREQYF,TGTGCCAGCAGTTACGACCAGAACCGCGAGCAGTACTTC
TRBV30,NA,NA,TRBJ1-4,CAWSVLQGNEKLFF,TGTGCCTGGAGTGTACTTCAGGGGAATGAAAAACTGTTTTTT
TRBV25-1,NA,NA,TRBJ1-4,CASSVHRGNEKLFF,TGTGCCAGCAGTGTCCATCGGGGTAATGAAAAACTGTTTTTT
TRBV7-2,NA,many,TRBJ2-5,CASSLGRGGETQYF,TGTGCCAGCAGCTTAGGCAGGGGCGGGGAGACCCAGTACTTC
TRBV7-2,NA,few,TRBJ1-6,CASSLDSQRAPLHF,TGTGCCAGCAGCTTAGACAGCCAAAGGGCGCCCCTCCACTTT
TRBV28,NA,few,TRBJ1-1,CATLGRGLVETEAFF,TGTGCCACCCTGGGAAGGGGGTTGGTGGAAACTGAAGCTTTCTTT
TRBV4-3,NA,NA,TRBJ2-2,CASSQGAAGTGELFF,TGCGCCAGCAGCCAGGGGGCCGCGGGTACCGGGGAGCTGTTTTTT